Listed below are T cell receptor beta chains from one sample, sequenced in a study of shared clonotypes between healthy human individuals. Assay used: immunoSEQ multiplex PCR; TCRdb lists only in-frame clones, some missing. There are roughly 1,100,000 clones in the sample; about 75% occur only once, and about 1.5% lies in the top ten. The sequencing input was memory CD4+ T cells sorted from blood. These receptors came from a man aged 18-30 years in good health. Both conserved end residues are part of each CDR3. The D gene is left open where the match is weak. The size entry is marked missing in some rows and otherwise reads once, few, many or a size class.

TGTGCCAGTAGTATAGTCGGAAGCCGTGATGAGCAGTTCTTC	CASSIVGSRDEQFF	.	once	TRBV19	TRBJ2-1
TGTGCCAGCAGCCGGGACAGGGACACAGATACGCAGTATTTT	CASSRDRDTDTQYF	TRBD1	.	TRBV25-1	TRBJ2-3
TGTGCCGGCAGAAGACAGGGGTCCTACGAGCAGTACTTC	CAGRRQGSYEQYF	TRBD1	once	TRBV28	TRBJ2-7
TGCGCCAGCAGTTACCGGGAGGATGGTGAGCAGTTCTTC	CASSYREDGEQFF	TRBD2	.	TRBV5-1	TRBJ2-1
TGTGCCAGCAGCCCAGGCGGGGATACGCAGTATTTT	CASSPGGDTQYF	.	.	TRBV11-2	TRBJ2-3
TGTGCCAGCAGCTTGCCCCACGAGCAGTACTTC	CASSLPHEQYF	.	.	TRBV5-5	TRBJ2-7
TGTGCCAGCAAGCTAGCGGGACAGGGTGGAAACACCATATATTTT	CASKLAGQGGNTIYF	TRBD1	.	TRBV11-2	TRBJ1-3
TGTGCCAGTTGCGCGGGCCCCAATTCTGGAAACACCATATATTTT	CASCAGPNSGNTIYF	.	.	TRBV19	TRBJ1-3
TGTGCCTCCAGGGCGACTCGGGGGGAGACCCAGTACTTC	CASRATRGETQYF	.	.	TRBV2	TRBJ2-5
TGTGCTAGCAGCTCGGGGCAAGAGACCCAGTACTTC	CASSSGQETQYF	.	.	TRBV7-7	TRBJ2-5
TGTGCCAGCAGTTTTGTACAGATCAAGTTTCTTCATACAACTGGGGCCAACGTCCTGACTTTC	CASSFVQIKFLHTTGANVLTF	.	.	TRBV28	TRBJ2-6
TGTGCCAGCAGCCTCGCCGGGTGGACCAAAAACATTCAGTACTTC	CASSLAGWTKNIQYF	.	.	TRBV5-4	TRBJ2-4
TGTGCCAGCAGCGTAGAATTGGGACAGGGGTATACGCAGTATTTT	CASSVELGQGYTQYF	TRBD1	few	TRBV9	TRBJ2-3
TGTGCTAGTGGATACACCACCCCGGGACAGGGAAGCGAAAAACTGTTTTTT	CASGYTTPGQGSEKLFF	TRBD1	.	TRBV12-5	TRBJ1-4
TGTGCCAGCAGCTTAGGCCGGGACAGGGTCCAAGAGACCCAGTACTTC	CASSLGRDRVQETQYF	TRBD1	.	TRBV7-2	TRBJ2-5
TGTGCCAGCAGCCCACGCGGGGGTTACGACACTGAAGCTTTCTTT	CASSPRGGYDTEAFF	.	few	TRBV6-5	TRBJ1-1
TGTGCCAGCAGCCAGGACAGGGTCTATGGCTACACCTTC	CASSQDRVYGYTF	TRBD1	.	TRBV5-4	TRBJ1-2
TGTGCCTCGGAAGAGGTCAGGGGAGAGACCCAGTACTTC	CASEEVRGETQYF	.	.	TRBV30	TRBJ2-5
TGTGCCTGGGGGACCGGCATTAGCTCCTATAATTCACCCCTCCACTTT	CAWGTGISSYNSPLHF	.	.	TRBV30	TRBJ1-6
TGTGCCAGTAGCCGGACTAGCGGGGGGAGAGATGAGCAGTTCTTC	CASSRTSGGRDEQFF	TRBD2	.	TRBV19	TRBJ2-1
TGTGCCAGCAGTCCTCGGACTAGCGGGGGCGATGAGCAGTTCTTC	CASSPRTSGGDEQFF	TRBD2	.	TRBV2	TRBJ2-1
TGTGCCAGCAGTGTTCAGGGGCAGGGCTACACCTTC	CASSVQGQGYTF	.	few	TRBV2	TRBJ1-2
TGTGCCAGCTCAACCTCTGATAATCGCAATCAGCCCCAGCATTTT	CASSTSDNRNQPQHF	.	.	TRBV18	TRBJ1-5